Listed here are 23 T cell receptor beta chains from one sample, sequenced in a study of OX40 agonist ivuxolimab in advanced cancers. Some clones are missing from TCRdb's copy, which holds only in-frame ones; the method was immunoSEQ multiplex PCR. The sample carries 70,000 or so clones, around 90% recorded once. The input for sequencing was CD4+ or CD8+ T cells sorted from blood, taken in a trial of the OX40 agonist ivuxolimab. These receptors all stem from an adult with an advanced solid tumor such as melanoma, head and neck, liver or kidney cancer.

This chain links TRBV14 with TRBJ2-7, with 7 bases identical to TRBD2. The length of the CDR3 is 15 residues. With V trimmed by 4 bases and J by 3 bases, 9 bases remained unmatched. Germline V gene lookup returns CDR1 SGHDN and CDR2 FVKESK. CDR3 sequence reads: CASSPKRTSFYEQYF. The DNA for the CDR3 is TGTGCCAGCAGCCCCAAAAGGACTAGTTTCTACGAGCAGTACTTC.

The chain joins TRBV7-3 to TRBJ2-1; 10 nucleotides line up with TRBD2. The CDR3 sequence is 15 residues long. CDR1 and CDR2 (germline): SGHTA, FQGTGA. After removal of 5 bases from V and 8 bases from J, the junction contained 9 bases not matched to a gene. In DNA, the CDR3 is TGTGCCAGCAGCCCCCTAGCGGGAGCATTGGATGAGCAGTTCTTC. It codes for CASSPLAGALDEQFF.

This clone showed up just once. This chain joins TRBV10-1 and TRBJ2-1; possible D gene TRBD2, 6 bases. The CDR3 contains 14 residues. V lost 4 bases to trimming and J lost 5 bases, with 12 bases between them. The V gene's germline CDR1 is WNHNN and CDR2 SYGVQD (reference sequence). The CDR3: CASSVAGGDNEQFF. CDR3 in DNA: TGCGCCAGCAGTGTAGCAGGAGGGGACAATGAGCAGTTCTTC.

The J gene is TRBJ2-2, the V gene TRBV6-6; 9 nucleotides match TRBD1. CDR1 is MNHNY, CDR2 SVGAGI, per germline (reference sequence). This CDR3 is built from 15 residues. The V segment lost 5 bases and the J segment 1 base; nucleotides outside the gene matches: 2. The CDR3: CASSPGQGNTGELFF. CDR3 DNA: TGTGCCAGCAGTCCGGGACAGGGGAACACCGGGGAGCTGTTTTTT.

The chain combines TRBV9 with TRBJ2-2; D possibly matches TRBD1 or TRBD2 (5 bases each). The V and J ends lost 0 bases and 0 bases respectively, with 12 bases between them. The CDR3 has 17 amino acids. In germline, CDR1 is SGDLS, CDR2 YYNGEE. The DNA for the CDR3 is TGTGCCAGCAGCGTAGGTTGGGGGTCCCCGAACACCGGGGAGCTGTTTTTT. As protein: CASSVGWGSPNTGELFF.

The chain combines TRBV29-1 with TRBJ1-2; D perhaps matches TRBD1 (5 bases). Germline-derived CDR1 and CDR2 are SQVTM and ANQGSEA. Trimming took 0 bases from V and 7 from J, leaving 18 bases between them. The CDR3 consists of 15 residues. Here the CDR3 reads CSVEDIRTLTSGYTF. The CDR3 nucleotides are TGCAGCGTTGAAGATATAAGGACACTTACCAGTGGCTACACCTTC.

This chain connects TRBV5-6 to TRBJ2-1, with D possibly matching TRBD1 (5 bases). The germline gives CDR1 SGHDT, CDR2 YYEEEE. V lost 0 bases to trimming and J lost 7 bases, with 11 bases between them. The length of the CDR3 is 14 residues. The CDR3 coding sequence is TGTGCCAGCAGCTTGGCTCATCCAGGGAATGAGCAGTTCTTC. Protein product: CASSLAHPGNEQFF.

This clone was seen more than once but under ten times. V and J are TRBV5-4 and TRBJ1-1; possibly TRBD1 for D (6 bases). Germline V gene lookup returns CDR1 SGHNT and CDR2 YYREEE (reference sequence). The CDR3 has 13 residues. Deletions cut 1 base from V and 11 bases from J, with 15 bases between. CDR3 nucleotides: TGTGCCAGCAGCTTGATTTCGGGACAAAGGGCTTTCTTT. This sequence encodes CASSLISGQRAFF.

This chain links TRBV5-1 with TRBJ2-5; TRBD2 is a possible D gene (7 bases). The germline V and J ends were trimmed by 7 bases and 5 bases, with 15 bases remaining between them. Germline loops: CDR1 SGHRS, CDR2 YFSETQ. The CDR3 extends over 13 amino acids. CDR3 loop: CASSGGRAETQYF. CDR3 in DNA: TGCGCCAGCTCGGGGGGCAGGGCGGAGACCCAGTACTTC.

The gene calls are TRBV7-3 and TRBJ2-7; no clear D. Trimming removed 5 bases from V and 5 bases from J, with 13 bases in between. Per the germline V gene, CDR1 is SGHTA and CDR2 is FQGTGA. The CDR3 runs 13 residues. CDR3 in amino acids: CASSRMTRDEQYF. The CDR3 bases are TGTGCCAGCAGCAGGATGACACGGGACGAGCAGTACTTC.

This clone was seen once. The CDR3 sequence: CASSLTGTDTQYF. The CDR3 DNA reads as TGTGCCAGCAGCTTAACTGGCACAGATACGCAGTATTTT. The chain couples TRBV7-3 to TRBJ2-3; D unclear. The CDR3 totals 13 residues. V was shortened by 0 bases and J by 1 base, with 2 bases between the two germline ends. Looked up from germline, CDR1 is SGHTA and CDR2 is FQGTGA.

Here the CDR3 DNA reads TGTGCCAGCAGGCTGGGAGGAAGCGTCACAGATACGCAGTATTTT. Protein: CASRLGGSVTDTQYF. This chain links TRBV2 with TRBJ2-3, with a tentative D call TRBD2 (6 bases). Germline CDR1 and CDR2: SNHLY and FYNNEI. This CDR3 has 15 amino acids. The germline V and J ends were trimmed by 6 bases and 2 bases, with 15 bases remaining between them. The variable domain in full, completed from reference TRBV2 and TRBJ2-3, reads EPEVTQTPSHQVTQMGQEVILRCVPISNHLYFYWYRQILGQKVEFLVSFYNNEISEKSEIFDDQFSVERPDGSNFTLKIRSTKLEDSAMYFCASRLGGSVTDTQYFGPGTRLTVL.

V is TRBV5-1 and J is TRBJ2-7; 9 nucleotides match TRBD2. Germline assignment: CDR1 SGHRS and CDR2 YFSETQ. J gave up 1 base and V 2 bases, and 4 bases lay outside the gene matches. CDR3 length: 15 residues. In DNA, the CDR3 is TGCGCCAGCAGCTTTGGTAGCGGGAGTTCCTACGAGCAGTACTTC. It translates to CASSFGSGSSYEQYF.

The chain joins TRBV19 to TRBJ2-3; D is undetermined. This CDR3 comprises 15 residues. Germline CDR1 LNHDA, CDR2 SQIVND (reference sequence). V lost 6 bases to trimming and J lost 2 bases, with 15 bases between them. CDR3 sequence (DNA): TGTGCCAGTAGATCAGAACGGCAGAACACAGATACGCAGTATTTT. Translation: CASRSERQNTDTQYF.

The rearrangement uses TRBV6-6 and TRBJ2-1, with 8 bases aligning to TRBD2. V shed 4 bases and J 0 bases; nucleotides not matched to a gene: 5. The CDR3 contains 16 residues. The germline CDR1 and CDR2 sequences are MNHNY and SVGAGI (reference sequence). The CDR3 here is CASSSTSASSYNEQFF. The CDR3 nucleotides are TGTGCCAGCAGTTCGACTAGCGCGAGCTCCTACAATGAGCAGTTCTTC.

The gene calls are TRBV4-3 and TRBJ2-7, with a tentative D call TRBD1 (6 bases). The CDR3 totals 15 residues. Germline V gene lookup returns CDR1 LGHNA and CDR2 YSLEER. V shed 0 bases and J shed 2 bases, with 11 bases lying between them. CDR3 sequence: CASSQDSRGPYEQYF. The CDR3 DNA sequence: TGCGCCAGCAGCCAAGATAGCAGGGGCCCCTACGAGCAGTACTTC.

J is TRBJ2-5 and V is TRBV5-1; perhaps TRBD2 as D (5 bases). CDR3 length: 15 amino acids. The V gene lost 2 bases and the J gene lost 0 bases, with 11 bases spanning the gap. Per the germline V gene, CDR1 is SGHRS and CDR2 is YFSETQ. CDR3 sequence: CASSFFEGDQETQYF. The CDR3 nucleotides are TGCGCCAGCAGCTTCTTTGAGGGAGACCAAGAGACCCAGTACTTC.

This chain links TRBV18 with TRBJ2-1, with a possible D match to TRBD1 (5 bases). Germline V gene sequence: CDR1 KGHSH, CDR2 LQKENI. The CDR3 contains 14 residues. V was cut by 3 bases and J by 4 bases, with 10 bases left in between. The CDR3 nucleotides read TGTGCCAGCTCACCGACGCAGGGTTACAATGAGCAGTTCTTC. It codes for CASSPTQGYNEQFF.

The J gene is TRBJ1-1, the V gene TRBV4-3; 7 bases are shared with TRBD1. CDR1 and CDR2 from the germline V gene are LGHNA and YSLEER. The CDR3 runs 15 residues. J was trimmed by 4 bases and V by 0 bases; bases with no gene match: 5. The CDR3 DNA reads TGCGCCAGCAGCCAAGATGCGGACAGGCTCACTGAAGCTTTCTTT. Translating it yields CASSQDADRLTEAFF.

This chain links TRBV5-1 with TRBJ2-7; 13 positions agree with TRBD2. The trim removed 5 bases at V and 1 base at J, leaving 9 bases unmatched. Germline V lookup: CDR1 SGHRS, CDR2 YFSETQ. The CDR3 runs 17 residues. The CDR3 sequence: CASSFRTSGSESYEQYF. The CDR3 nucleotides are TGCGCCAGCAGTTTCCGGACTAGCGGGAGTGAGTCCTACGAGCAGTACTTC.

The chain combines TRBV7-2 with TRBJ2-3; 9 bases line up with TRBD2. Germline assignment: CDR1 SGHTA and CDR2 FQGNSA. J was trimmed by 5 bases and V by 3 bases; bases with no gene match: 6. The length of the CDR3 is 15 residues. CDR3 coding DNA: TGTGCCAGCAGCTTGGCGGGAGGGGTTGGAGATACGCAGTATTTT. Encoded protein: CASSLAGGVGDTQYF.

The chain uses TRBV5-1 and TRBJ2-7; D possibly uses TRBD1 or TRBD2 (6 bases each). The CDR3 loop spans 15 amino acids. Germline V gene data show CDR1 as SGHRS and CDR2 as YFSETQ. V lost 0 bases, J lost 6 bases, and 16 bases lay in between. The CDR3 loop is CASSLVALGGSEQYF. The CDR3 DNA sequence: TGCGCCAGCAGCTTGGTGGCACTAGGGGGGAGCGAGCAGTACTTC.

This clone was seen a handful of times. This chain joins TRBV6-6 and TRBJ1-2; D possibly corresponds to TRBD1 (5 bases). Deletions cut 0 bases from V and 2 bases from J, with 10 bases between. The CDR3 is made up of 15 amino acids. Germline CDR1 MNHNY, CDR2 SVGAGI (reference sequence). The CDR3 spells CASSYSGAGNYGYTF. CDR3 sequence (DNA): TGTGCCAGCAGTTACTCCGGGGCCGGAAACTATGGCTACACCTTC.